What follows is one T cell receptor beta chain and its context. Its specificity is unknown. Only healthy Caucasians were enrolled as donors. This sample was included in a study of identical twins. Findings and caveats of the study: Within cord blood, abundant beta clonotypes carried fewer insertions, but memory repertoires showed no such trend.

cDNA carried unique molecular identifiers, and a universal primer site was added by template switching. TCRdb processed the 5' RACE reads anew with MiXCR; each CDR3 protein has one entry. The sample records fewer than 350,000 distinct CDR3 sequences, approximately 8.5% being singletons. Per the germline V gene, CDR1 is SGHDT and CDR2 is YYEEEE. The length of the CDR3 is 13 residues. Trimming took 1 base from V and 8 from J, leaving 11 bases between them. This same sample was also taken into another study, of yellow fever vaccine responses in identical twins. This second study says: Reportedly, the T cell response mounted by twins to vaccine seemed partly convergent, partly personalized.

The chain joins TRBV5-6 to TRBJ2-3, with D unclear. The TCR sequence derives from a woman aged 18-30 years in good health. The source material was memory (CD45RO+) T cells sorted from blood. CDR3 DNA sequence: TGTGCCAGCAGCTTGTTTTCTGTCGGTACGCAGTATTTT. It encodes CASSLFSVGTQYF.